One sample yielded the 15 T cell receptor beta chains listed below, sequenced in a study of shared clonotypes between healthy human individuals. Naive-designated CD8 cells lacked CD45RO, were positively enriched for CCR7, and omitted terminally differentiated effector memory CD45RA+ cells. Only in-frame clones appear in the TCRdb table, and some are missing; sequencing was by immunoSEQ multiplex PCR. The profile covers a few million clones, with over 85% appearing a single time and about 1.6% taken by the ten largest. The sequenced material came from naive CD8+ T cells from PBMCs. These receptors all stem from a man aged 18 to 29 in good health. Some clones in this sample may be carry-over from other donors' samples.

The count of this clone is one. The chain recombines TRBV19 with TRBJ1-2, with 9 bases fitting TRBD1. The CDR3 extends over 14 amino acids. Per germline, CDR1 LNHDA and CDR2 SQIVND (reference sequence). V dropped 5 bases and J dropped 12; count of bases not matched to a gene: 13. As DNA, the CDR3 is TGTGCCAGTAGTCCCCTTGGGGGGGACAGGGACGACACCTTC. Its protein product is CASSPLGGDRDDTF. Based on the CDR3 plus reference TRBV19 and TRBJ1-2, the full variable domain is DGGITQSPKYLFRKEGQNVTLSCEQNLNHDAMYWYRQDPGQGLRLIYYSQIVNDFQKGDIAEGYSVSREKKESFPLTVTSAQKNPTAFYLCASSPLGGDRDDTFGSGTRLTVV.

V gene TRBV2 combines with J gene TRBJ2-5, with a possible D match to TRBD2 (5 bases). The ends were cut back, 5 bases at V and 7 bases at J, with 20 bases in the middle. The CDR3 sequence is 15 residues long. Germline CDR1 SNHLY, CDR2 FYNNEI. The CDR3 loop is CASSQRRPGDGTQYF. DNA of the CDR3: TGTGCCAGCAGTCAAAGGAGGCCGGGTGATGGGACCCAGTACTTC.

Details on this clone: One junction end does not reproduce the germline sequence, and a read error may be involved. This chain links TRBV27 with TRBJ2-7; possible D gene TRBD2, 6 bases. The length of the CDR3 is 13 residues. CDR1 MNHEY and CDR2 SMNVEV come from the germline V gene (reference sequence). CDR3 nucleotides: TGTGCCAGCAGTGGGTCGGGACTTTACGGGCAGTACTTC. Translating gives CASSGSGLYGQYF.

The chain employs TRBV9 and TRBJ1-2; TRBD1 matches at 8 bases. The CDR3 consists of 16 residues. Germline V gene sequence: CDR1 SGDLS, CDR2 YYNGEE. The V and J ends lost 0 bases and 6 bases, in that order; junction bases with no gene match: 10. The CDR3 bases are TGTGCCAGCAGCGTAGGCGGCAGGGGGCCAGTGGATGGCTACACCTTC. Translation gives CASSVGGRGPVDGYTF.

This clone occurred once. The J gene is TRBJ2-4, the V gene TRBV5-1; D is possibly TRBD1 or TRBD2 (6 bases each). Germline CDR1 reads SGHRS; CDR2 reads YFSETQ. This CDR3 is built from 16 residues. V dropped 8 bases and J dropped 1 base, with 19 bases sitting between them. The CDR3 spells CARGGITLPAKNIQYF. For the CDR3, the DNA is TGCGCCAGAGGGGGGATTACCTTACCCGCCAAAAACATTCAGTACTTC. Variable domain in full (rest from reference TRBV5-1 and TRBJ2-4): KAGVTQTPRYLIKTRGQQVTLSCSPISGHRSVSWYQQTPGQGLQFLFEYFSETQRNKGNFPGRFSGRQFSNSRSEMNVSTLELGDSALYLCARGGITLPAKNIQYFGAGTRLSVL.

The chain carries TRBV19 and TRBJ2-7; D may be TRBD2 (6 bases). Germline CDR1 reads LNHDA; CDR2 reads SQIVND (reference sequence). This CDR3 comprises 13 residues. The V end lost 3 bases, the J end lost 5 bases, and 11 bases lay between the germline ends. CDR3 region: CASSISLAHEQYF. The CDR3 DNA follows: TGTGCCAGTAGTATTTCACTAGCCCACGAGCAGTACTTC.

The chain has TRBV4-1 and TRBJ2-3; D not certain. The V end was cut by 1 base, the J end by 2 bases, with 19 bases between. Germline V CDR1 and CDR2: MGHRA, YSYEKL. This CDR3 is built from 18 residues. The DNA for the CDR3 is TGCGCCAGCAGCCAAGGGACGACGGGCCCCGGATACACAGATACGCAGTATTTT. Residues: CASSQGTTGPGYTDTQYF.

The gene calls are TRBV5-4 and TRBJ1-2; tentative D call: TRBD1 (6 bases). The CDR3 contains 15 residues. The V end was cut by 5 bases, the J end by 6 bases, with 20 bases between. From germline, CDR1 is SGHNT and CDR2 YYREEE (reference sequence). The CDR3 DNA reads as TGTGCCAGCAGTCCGTACAGGGCCCCCTCGGATGGCTACACCTTC. Translating gives CASSPYRAPSDGYTF.

V gene TRBV29-1 combines with J gene TRBJ2-1; maybe TRBD1 (6 bases). V was pared by 2 bases and J by 0 bases, with 14 bases between. This CDR3 region has 16 residues. From germline, CDR1 is SQVTM and CDR2 ANQGSEA. CDR3 loop: CSVESPQGSSYNEQFF. The CDR3 DNA follows: TGCAGCGTTGAATCCCCGCAGGGGAGCTCCTACAATGAGCAGTTCTTC.

The V gene is TRBV27, the J gene TRBJ1-4; 8 bases fit TRBD1. Per the germline V gene, CDR1 is MNHEY and CDR2 is SMNVEV (reference sequence). This CDR3 comprises 15 residues. V lost 5 bases and J lost 8; bases outside the gene matches: 10. CDR3 DNA sequence: TGTGCCAGCAGTCCACGACAGGGGTTTTGGGAAAAACTGTTTTTT. Protein sequence: CASSPRQGFWEKLFF.

The chain links TRBV19 to TRBJ2-3, with D perhaps TRBD2 (5 bases). Deletions cut 5 bases from V and 2 bases from J, with 17 bases between. CDR1 is LNHDA, CDR2 SQIVND, per germline (reference sequence). CDR3 length: 16 residues. CDR3 DNA sequence: TGTGCCAGTAGTCCATGGACTTATAGGGACACAGATACGCAGTATTTT. Its protein is CASSPWTYRDTDTQYF.

Concerning this clone itself: The same CDR3 is also encoded by other DNA sequences in this sample. CDR3 region: CASSGLGYNEQFF. Here the CDR3 DNA reads TGTGCCAGCTCCGGGCTCGGCTACAATGAGCAGTTCTTC. V and J are TRBV25-1 and TRBJ2-1; unclear D gene. Trimming took off 8 bases at V and 3 bases at J, with 11 bases between the two ends. The length of the CDR3 is 13 residues. Germline lookup yields CDR1 MGHDK and CDR2 SYGVNS. Filled out from reference TRBV25-1 and TRBJ2-1, the complete variable domain reads EADIYQTPRYLVIGTGKKITLECSQTMGHDKMYWYQQDPGMELHLIHYSYGVNSTEKGDLSSESTVSRIRTEHFPLTLESARPSHTSQYLCASSGLGYNEQFFGPGTRLTVL.

As concerns this clone: The sample has other DNA sequences that encode this CDR3 too. The chain employs TRBV27 and TRBJ1-2; D is unresolved. Between the trimmed V and J ends, which lost 3 bases and 1 base, there was a span of 6 bases. Germline lookup yields CDR1 MNHEY and CDR2 SMNVEV (reference sequence). The CDR3 runs 13 residues. CDR3: CASSFGLNYGYTF. The DNA of the CDR3 is TGTGCCAGCAGTTTCGGCCTTAACTATGGCTACACCTTC.

The rearrangement joins TRBV29-1 to TRBJ2-1, with 8 positions matching TRBD2. J gave up 9 bases and V 7 bases, and 2 bases lay outside the gene matches. Looked up from germline, CDR1 is SQVTM and CDR2 is ANQGSEA. The CDR3 runs to 10 residues. The CDR3 reads CSGRGGEQFF. The CDR3 nucleotides are TGCAGCGGCCGGGGGGGTGAGCAGTTCTTC.

The rearrangement links TRBV9 to TRBJ2-1; 11 bases are a match to TRBD2. J was trimmed by 6 bases and V by 5 bases; bases with no gene match: 13. The CDR3 is 17 residues long. CDR1 is SGDLS, CDR2 YYNGEE, per germline. CDR3 sequence: CASRGNPGLAAPNEQFF. DNA of the CDR3: TGTGCCAGCAGAGGAAACCCGGGACTAGCGGCCCCCAATGAGCAGTTCTTC.